The next 21 T cell receptor beta chains were all read from a single sample in a study of blood T cell repertoires in COVID-19. Assay: immunoSEQ multiplex PCR; the TCRdb copy retains only in-frame clones and omits some. The table includes some 140,000 clones, roughly 80% detected once. Sequenced: peripheral blood. The receptors come from a woman aged 60 to 75 with COVID-19, enrolled during active disease.

This chain uses TRBV5-1 with TRBJ2-5; 9 bases fit TRBD2. The CDR3 length is 15 residues. Germline CDR1 SGHRS, CDR2 YFSETQ. With 3 bases clipped from V and 2 bases from J, the junction kept 5 bases outside the gene matches. The CDR3 DNA follows: TGCGCCAGCAGCTCCCTAGCGGGGCAACAAGAGACCCAGTACTTC. Its translation is CASSSLAGQQETQYF.

This chain uses TRBV5-1 with TRBJ1-2, with 10 bases lining up with TRBD1. CDR1 is SGHRS, CDR2 YFSETQ, per germline. V shed 5 bases and J 5 bases; nucleotides not matched to a gene: 3. The CDR3 is made up of 13 amino acids. As DNA, the CDR3 is TGCGCCAGCAGAGGACAGGGGGGTTATGGCTACACCTTC. It encodes CASRGQGGYGYTF.

Note on this clone: One junction end does not reproduce the germline sequence, and a read error may be involved. The chain joins TRBV7-7 to TRBJ2-5; D is possibly TRBD1 (6 bases). Germline CDR1 SSHAT, CDR2 FNYEAQ (reference sequence). The CDR3 sequence is 13 residues long. Here the CDR3 reads CASSRGQKETQYF. As DNA, the CDR3 is TGTGCTAGCAGCCGAGGACAGAAAGAGACCCAGTACTTC.

This clone was found a few times. This chain links TRBV3-1 (or the pseudogene TRBV3-2) with TRBJ1-5; D unresolved. Germline V CDR1 and CDR2: LGHDT, YNNKEL (reference sequence). The CDR3 contains 15 residues. Trimming pared 0 bases from V and 7 bases from J, leaving 13 bases between. CDR3: CASSQDSGGNQPQHF. Written as DNA, the CDR3 is TGTGCCAGCAGCCAAGATTCGGGAGGGAACCAGCCCCAGCATTTT.

V is TRBV10-3 and J is TRBJ2-5, with TRBD2 identical over 7 bases. V lost 4 bases to trimming and J lost 5 bases; unmatched junction nucleotides: 7. The CDR3 sequence is 14 residues long. Looked up from germline, CDR1 is ENHRY and CDR2 is SYGVKD. The CDR3 DNA reads TGTGCCATCAGTGGGAGAGGCGGGAGTGAGACCCAGTACTTC. Its translation: CAISGRGGSETQYF.

The V gene is TRBV11-3, the J gene TRBJ1-1, with D possibly being TRBD1 (5 bases). V was cut by 6 bases and J by 6 bases, with 14 bases left in between. The CDR3 runs 13 residues. Per germline, CDR1 SGHNT and CDR2 YENEEA. CDR3 nucleotides: TGTGCCAGCAGTCCACAGGTGGACGCTGAAGCTTTCTTT. Its translation: CASSPQVDAEAFF.

The chain has TRBV5-1 and TRBJ2-2; TRBD1 matches at 9 bases. Trimming cost V 6 bases and J 4 bases; bases outside gene matches: 10. In germline, CDR1 is SGHRS, CDR2 YFSETQ. The CDR3 contains 16 residues. The CDR3 bases are TGCGCCAGCACCCGGGACAGGGCTGGAGGCACCGGGGAGCTGTTTTTT. It yields the protein CASTRDRAGGTGELFF. The full variable domain, in which reference TRBV5-1 and TRBJ2-2 provide the parts outside the CDR3, is KAGVTQTPRYLIKTRGQQVTLSCSPISGHRSVSWYQQTPGQGLQFLFEYFSETQRNKGNFPGRFSGRQFSNSRSEMNVSTLELGDSALYLCASTRDRAGGTGELFFGEGSRLTVL.

The chain carries TRBV14 and TRBJ1-6; perhaps TRBD1 as D (5 bases). V lost 4 bases and J 0 bases, leaving 10 bases between the germline ends. CDR1 SGHDN and CDR2 FVKESK come from the germline V gene. The CDR3 is 16 residues long. The CDR3 protein is CASSLRTSSYNSPLHF. CDR3 coding DNA: TGTGCCAGCAGCCTTCGGACAAGCTCCTATAATTCACCCCTCCACTTT.

The CDR3 region has the DNA TGTGCCAGCAGTCGGGACACCCACACTGAAGCTTTCTTT. As protein: CASSRDTHTEAFF. This chain connects TRBV6-2 or TRBV6-3 to TRBJ1-1; tentatively, D is TRBD1 (6 bases). Per the germline V gene, CDR1 is MNHEY and CDR2 is SVGEGT. V was clipped by 5 bases and J by 3 bases, with 10 bases between them. This CDR3 contains 13 residues.

This clone appeared a single time. J is TRBJ1-1 and V is TRBV28, with 10 bases that match TRBD1. Germline V gene sequence: CDR1 MDHEN, CDR2 SYDVKM. V dropped 3 bases and J dropped 11; count of bases not matched to a gene: 3. The CDR3 has 12 amino acids. The CDR3 sequence is CASSLTGGGAFF. The DNA of the CDR3 is TGTGCCAGCAGTTTGACAGGGGGCGGCGCTTTCTTT.

The rearrangement links TRBV12-3 or TRBV12-4 to TRBJ2-2; D not resolved. This CDR3 comprises 12 residues. With 9 bases removed from V and 1 base from J, the gap between germline ends came to 6 bases. This CDR3 reads CASALNTGELFF. DNA for the CDR3: TGTGCCAGTGCGCTGAACACCGGGGAGCTGTTTTTT.

The J gene is TRBJ2-5, the V gene TRBV2, with D possibly matching TRBD1 (6 bases). The CDR3 covers 14 residues. The germline V gene has CDR1 SNHLY and CDR2 FYNNEI. Between the trimmed V and J ends, which lost 11 bases and 1 base, there was a span of 17 bases. CDR3 residues: CAFKPGQPQETQYF. CDR3 in DNA: TGTGCCTTTAAGCCGGGACAACCCCAAGAGACCCAGTACTTC.

The chain carries TRBV7-8 and TRBJ2-5; D possibly corresponds to TRBD2 (7 bases). Trimming cost V 4 bases and J 5 bases, with 14 bases left between them. CDR3 length: 14 amino acids. Germline V CDR1 and CDR2: SGHVS, FQNEAQ. DNA for the CDR3: TGTGCCAGCAGCTCGGGGGGCGTTCGGGAGACCCAGTACTTC. Translation: CASSSGGVRETQYF. The variable domain in full, completed from reference TRBV7-8 and TRBJ2-5, reads GAGVSQSPRYKVAKRGQDVALRCDPISGHVSLFWYQQALGQGPEFLTYFQNEAQLDKSGLPSDRFFAERPEGSVSTLKIQRTQQEDSAVYLCASSSGGVRETQYFGPGTRLLVL.

The chain combines TRBV6-5 with TRBJ1-6, with TRBD1 as a possible D gene (5 bases). Germline CDR1 MNHEY, CDR2 SVGAGI. The CDR3 consists of 15 residues. The ends were cut back, 1 base at V and 8 bases at J, with 12 bases in the middle. CDR3 nucleotides: TGTGCCAGCAGTTACTTTCCGGGGGGTGATTCACCCCTCCACTTT. This translates into CASSYFPGGDSPLHF.

The rearrangement links TRBV11-2 to TRBJ2-2, with 11 bases fitting TRBD2. Germline V gene lookup returns CDR1 SGHAT and CDR2 FQNNGV. Trimming took 5 bases from V and 0 from J; bases not matched to a gene: 2. This CDR3 comprises 16 residues. The CDR3 reads CASSRLAGSNTGELFF. The CDR3 DNA sequence: TGTGCCAGCAGCCGACTAGCGGGATCGAACACCGGGGAGCTGTTTTTT.

The rearrangement uses TRBV7-9 and TRBJ2-7, with TRBD1 identical over 11 bases. The CDR3 totals 16 residues. Germline assignment: CDR1 SEHNR and CDR2 FQNEAQ (reference sequence). With V trimmed by 5 bases and J by 2 bases, 8 bases remained unmatched. CDR3 region: CASSQVGTGGTYEQYF. CDR3 nucleotides: TGTGCCAGCAGCCAAGTGGGGACAGGGGGGACCTACGAGCAGTACTTC.

Comments on this clone: Other DNA variants within this sample encode the same CDR3. V gene TRBV18 combines with J gene TRBJ1-1; tentatively, D is TRBD1 (6 bases). This CDR3 has 13 residues. V gave up 6 bases and J gave up 1 base, with 9 bases separating them. Germline CDR1 KGHSH, CDR2 LQKENI. As DNA, the CDR3 is TGTGCCAGCTCTCGACAGGAGAACACTGAAGCTTTCTTT. This gives the protein CASSRQENTEAFF.

The genes are TRBV15 and TRBJ2-5; 9 bases are shared with TRBD2. Per the germline V gene, CDR1 is LNHNV and CDR2 is YYDKDF (reference sequence). The CDR3 spans 14 residues. V lost 3 bases and J lost 5; bases outside the gene matches: 4. This chain's CDR3 is CATSRGLAEETQYF. DNA of the CDR3: TGTGCCACCAGCAGGGGACTAGCCGAGGAGACCCAGTACTTC.

The chain combines TRBV5-4 with TRBJ1-3; possibly TRBD1 for D (6 bases). The CDR3 totals 17 residues. Germline values: CDR1 SGHNT, CDR2 YYREEE (reference sequence). V was clipped by 4 bases and J by 0 bases, with 17 bases between them. CDR3: CASSPGGVGGSGNTIYF. Here the CDR3 DNA reads TGTGCCAGCAGCCCTGGTGGTGTAGGGGGCTCTGGAAACACCATATATTTT. The whole variable domain, filled in from reference TRBV5-4 and TRBJ1-3, reads ETGVTQSPTHLIKTRGQQVTLRCSSQSGHNTVSWYQQALGQGPQFIFQYYREEENGRGNFPPRFSGLQFPNYSSELNVNALELDDSALYLCASSPGGVGGSGNTIYFGEGSWLTVV.

V and J are TRBV10-3 and TRBJ2-3; 7 bases are a match to TRBD1. Per germline, CDR1 ENHRY and CDR2 SYGVKD. CDR3 length equals 14 residues. Trimming took 9 bases from V and 0 from J; bases not matched to a gene: 6. DNA for the CDR3: TGTGCCATTGCTGCAGGGGGAAGCACAGATACGCAGTATTTT. It codes for CAIAAGGSTDTQYF.

The V and J genes are TRBV11-2 and TRBJ2-5; TRBD2 aligns across 13 bases. This CDR3 is built from 16 residues. Germline CDR1 SGHAT, CDR2 FQNNGV. J gave up 5 bases and V 1 base, and 4 bases lay outside the gene matches. CDR3 region: CASSLVLAGGLETQYF. CDR3 sequence (DNA): TGTGCCAGCAGCTTAGTACTAGCGGGGGGGCTGGAGACCCAGTACTTC.